This TCR beta chain was profiled in a study of identifying expanded T cells in peripheral blood. Assay: immunoSEQ multiplex PCR; the TCRdb copy retains only in-frame clones and omits some. Among over 75,000 clones listed, approximately 88% were seen once. The CDR3 consists of 14 residues. Germline lookup yields CDR1 MNHEY and CDR2 SMNVEV (reference sequence). V trimming: 3 bases; J trimming: 7 bases; junction bases outside the gene matches: 9. The V call is TRBV27, the J call TRBJ2-7; TRBD2 matches at 7 bases. Sequencing was performed on blood. This TCR came from a person aged 18 to 69 in good health. In DNA form, the CDR3 reads TGTGCCAGCAGTTTCGGACTAGACCTCTCTGAGCAGTACTTC. It yields the protein CASSFGLDLSEQYF.